This record covers a single TCR beta chain. This entry belongs to a study of blood T cell repertoires in COVID-19. Study-wide context: COVID-19 samples from acute and convalescent phases originated in the United States, Italy and Spain.

In the original workflow: Amplified reference gene primers provided the basis for estimating nucleated cell counts. Some clones are missing from TCRdb's copy, which holds only in-frame ones; the method was immunoSEQ multiplex PCR. V and J calls and clone size follow that table, whereas D and trimming were derived from the DNA. The sample gives just under 50,000 clones, about 92% of which show up once; approximately 4% is in the top ten. Sequenced material: peripheral blood. This clonotype was obtained from a human donor in a cohort sampled during active COVID-19.

CDR3 sequence: CASSVGDTSYGYTF. DNA of the CDR3: TGTGCCAGCAGCGTCGGGGACACTTCCTATGGCTACACCTTC. The chain has TRBV9 and TRBJ1-2, with a tentative D call TRBD1 (6 bases). V was cut by 2 bases and J by 4 bases, with 12 bases left in between. Germline loops: CDR1 SGDLS, CDR2 YYNGEE. The CDR3 extends over 14 amino acids.